This TCR beta chain was retrieved from a study of cytomegalovirus exposure and HLA in healthy donors. J gave up 4 bases and V 5 bases, and 3 bases lay outside the gene matches. Looked up from germline, CDR1 is SEHNR and CDR2 is FQNEAQ (reference sequence). The CDR3 is 14 residues long. Sequenced by immunoSEQ multiplex PCR; TCRdb stores in-frame clones only, minus some. The data show about 160,000 clones, around 81% seen once. The chain joins TRBV7-9 to TRBJ2-5; 11 nucleotides agree with TRBD2. The sample taken for sequencing was PBMCs. The TCR sequence derives from a man aged 30 to 39 in good health and CMV-seropositive. As DNA, the CDR3 is TGTGCCAGCAGCCTAGGGACTAGCGGAGAGACCCAGTACTTC. Protein product: CASSLGTSGETQYF. Supplemented by reference TRBV7-9 and TRBJ2-5, the full variable domain reads DTGVSQNPRHKITKRGQNVTFRCDPISEHNRLYWYRQTLGQGPEFLTYFQNEAQLEKSRLLSDRFSAERPKGSFSTLEIQRTEQGDSAMYLCASSLGTSGETQYFGPGTRLLVL.